This T cell receptor (beta chain) was sequenced in a study of blood T cell repertoires in COVID-19. This clone was observed once. The protocol was immunoSEQ multiplex PCR, while the TCRdb copy is restricted to in-frame clones and leaves out a portion. The data hold around 300,000 clones, with approximately 83% observed a single time. Material: peripheral blood. This receptor was obtained from a human donor in a cohort sampled during active COVID-19.

The CDR3 protein is CASSQDWGSSPLHF. The CDR3 DNA sequence: TGCGCCAGCAGCCAAGATTGGGGCAGTTCACCCCTCCACTTT. The rearrangement uses TRBV4-1 and TRBJ1-6; possible D gene TRBD1, 5 bases. The V end was cut by 0 bases, the J end by 9 bases, with 9 bases between. The CDR3 spans 14 residues. Germline CDR1 and CDR2: MGHRA and YSYEKL.